This TCR beta chain was profiled in a study of CD8+ T cells in alopecia areata. In each case, RNA was isolated and then reverse transcribed into cDNA as the sequencing template. Generated by immunoSEQ multiplex PCR, the TCRdb table keeps only in-frame clones and is missing some. Of 95,000 to 150,000 clones listed, around 60% are singletons. Study-wide results and caveats: Normal-skin resident alphabeta T cells also appear among scalp sample sequences. Higher clonality than in normal scalp was seen in lesional scalp, especially alopecia totalis/universalis. Scalp and blood retained many expanded lesional clones during tofacitinib.

V lost 5 bases, J lost 5 bases, and 15 bases lay in between. CDR1 is SGHTA, CDR2 FQGNSA, per germline. The CDR3 extends over 15 amino acids. Treatment here: oral pan-JAK inhibitor, 5-10 mg twice daily. Researchers gathered lesional scalp punch biopsies and peripheral blood from patients with alopecia areata. About this clone itself: Antigen specificity is unknown.

The V and J genes are TRBV7-2 and TRBJ1-4; D ambiguous. The TCR comes from a human donor with alopecia areata. The material was CD4+ T cells sorted from blood, obtained at week 4, from a patient treated with tofacitinib. The CDR3 here is CASSLGSRRNEKLFF. In nucleotides, the CDR3 is TGTGCCAGCAGCCTGGGGTCAAGGAGAAATGAAAAACTGTTTTTT.